This T cell receptor (beta chain) derives from a study of response to subunit inactivated influenza vaccine. CDR1 and CDR2 (germline): SNHLY, FYNNEI. V shed 5 bases, J shed 7 bases, and the junction held 8 bases outside the gene matches. This CDR3 region has 16 residues. From the RT-PCR reads, TCRdb called clonotypes with MiXCR, one entry per CDR3 protein. In the table there are just under 250,000 distinct CDR3 sequences, 12% of which are singletons. Findings and caveats of the study: There was a suggestion from the authors that each seasonal influenza vaccination recruits few new T cells.

On this clonotype: The target antigen is unknown.

The rearrangement links TRBV2 to TRBJ2-1; 13 bases fit TRBD2. This receptor was obtained from a man aged 50 or older who received an inactivated influenza vaccine. Sequenced material: non-naive T cells sorted from PBMCs, taken 14 to 15 days before vaccination. The CDR3 coding sequence is TGTGCCAGCAGTCCAACCGGACTAGCGGGAGATAATGAGCAGTTCTTC. This translates into CASSPTGLAGDNEQFF.